This TCR beta chain was identified during a study of T-cell memory formation after mild COVID-19. General observations from the study: Clones that contracted from day 15 to 85 were balanced CD4/CD8, while later expanders leaned CD4+. Pre-infection memory contained some responding clones, which suggested that cross-reactive memory had joined. CD4+ clones that contracted lay mainly in CM and EM; CD8+ ones lay in EMRA.

This clonotype was detected a few times. The antigen remains unidentified. Amplification by 5'RACE using constant-segment primers produced TCR alpha and TCR beta cDNA libraries that carried sample barcodes and UMIs. MiXCR was run by TCRdb on the 5' RACE reads, yielding one entry per CDR3 protein. The table includes 550,000 to 650,000 distinct CDR3 sequences, 17% detected once. Per germline, CDR1 SQVTM and CDR2 ANQGSEA. The CDR3 totals 13 residues. With V trimmed by 4 bases and J by 1 base, 2 bases remained unmatched. The sequence was collected from an adult woman who had mild COVID-19 (a few samples of this study predate the infection). Cell type and time point are not known. The chain links TRBV29-1 to TRBJ2-3; TRBD2 agrees at 7 bases. Sample: PBMCs or a T cell subset sorted from them (not recorded which). CDR3 residues: CSVARGGTDTQYF. The CDR3 bases are TGCAGCGTTGCCCGGGGGGGCACAGATACGCAGTATTTT.